This passage covers 26 T cell receptor beta chains from one sample sequenced in a study of blood T cell dynamics during melanoma immunotherapy. Some clones are missing from TCRdb's copy, which holds only in-frame ones; the method was immunoSEQ multiplex PCR. Among approximately 9,700 clones listed, about 90% were seen once. Time point meaning: pre-treatment baseline. The sample in question was blood, obtained from a patient treated with checkpoint blockade. These receptors originate from a human donor with melanoma.

The chain couples TRBV27 to TRBJ2-2; 11 nucleotides match TRBD2. The V segment lost 10 bases and the J segment 4 bases; nucleotides outside the gene matches: 8. CDR3 length equals 15 residues. The germline V gene has CDR1 MNHEY and CDR2 SMNVEV (reference sequence). CDR3 in amino acids: CATKLAGVGTGELFF. The CDR3, as DNA: TGTGCCACCAAACTAGCGGGAGTTGGCACCGGGGAGCTGTTTTTT.

The chain uses TRBV5-1 and TRBJ2-7, with D possibly TRBD1 on 6 matching bases. Trimming took off 4 bases at V and 1 base at J, with 12 bases between the two ends. This CDR3 contains 14 residues. The germline CDR1 and CDR2 sequences are SGHRS and YFSETQ. CDR3 in DNA: TGCGCCAGCAGCCCACGACAGGCTTCCTACGAGCAGTACTTC. Translation: CASSPRQASYEQYF.

The chain combines TRBV7-1 with TRBJ1-5, with D tentatively TRBD1 (6 bases). TRBV7-1 is flagged as an ORF with uncertain function. This CDR3 contains 14 residues. Trimming left V 4 bases short and J 3 bases short, with 10 bases between. The CDR3 region is CASSLGGYNQPQHF. CDR3 nucleotide sequence: TGTGCCAGCAGCTTAGGGGGATACAATCAGCCCCAGCATTTT.

The gene calls are TRBV28 and TRBJ1-2, with 7 bases that match TRBD1. The CDR3 has 15 residues. Germline V gene data show CDR1 as MDHEN and CDR2 as SYDVKM. V trimming: 3 bases; J trimming: 4 bases; junction bases outside the gene matches: 8. CDR3 DNA: TGTGCCAGCAGTTTGTCTTCAGGGGGGGTCTATGGCTACACCTTC. Translating it yields CASSLSSGGVYGYTF.

The chain uses TRBV7-6 and TRBJ2-1; TRBD2 aligns across 10 bases. The trim removed 1 base at V and 10 bases at J, leaving 7 bases unmatched. Germline V gene sequence: CDR1 SGHVS, CDR2 FNYEAQ. The CDR3 length is 15 residues. CDR3 amino acids: CASSLGLAGVGEQFF. In nucleotides, the CDR3 is TGTGCCAGCAGCTTAGGGCTAGCGGGAGTCGGGGAGCAGTTCTTC. The entire variable domain, with the rest obtained from reference TRBV7-6 and TRBJ2-1, is as follows: GAGVSQSPRYKVTKRGQDVALRCDPISGHVSLYWYRQALGQGPEFLTYFNYEAQQDKSGLPNDRFSAERPEGSISTLTIQRTEQRDSAMYRCASSLGLAGVGEQFFGPGTRLTVL.

J is TRBJ1-2 and V is TRBV5-6, with TRBD1 as a possible D gene (6 bases). Looked up from germline, CDR1 is SGHDT and CDR2 is YYEEEE. CDR3 size: 12 residues. Trimming pared 5 bases from V and 3 bases from J, leaving 8 bases between. CDR3 nucleotides: TGTGCCAGCAGACAGGGATACTATGGCTACACCTTC. Amino acids: CASRQGYYGYTF.

This clone occurred a few times. The genes are TRBV4-1 and TRBJ1-5; D is ambiguous. Germline loops: CDR1 MGHRA, CDR2 YSYEKL. The germline V and J ends were trimmed by 3 bases and 1 base, with 13 bases remaining between them. The CDR3 is 16 residues long. Here the CDR3 DNA reads TGCGCCAGCAGCCACCTCCCGGATGCAAGCAATCAGCCCCAGCATTTT. It encodes CASSHLPDASNQPQHF.

The rearrangement uses TRBV7-9 and TRBJ2-5; D remains unclear. The CDR3 has 12 residues. Per the germline V gene, CDR1 is SEHNR and CDR2 is FQNEAQ (reference sequence). V lost 5 bases, J lost 9 bases, and 13 bases lay in between. CDR3 in amino acids: CASSPAPNAQYF. As DNA, the CDR3 is TGTGCCAGCAGCCCGGCCCCGAATGCCCAGTACTTC.

The chain couples TRBV29-1 to TRBJ2-3, with 9 positions matching TRBD2. V lost 7 bases, J lost 3 bases, and 11 bases stayed unmatched. From germline, CDR1 is SQVTM and CDR2 ANQGSEA. There are 15 residues in the CDR3. CDR3 sequence reads: CSAKKPSGKTDTQYF. The CDR3, as DNA: TGCAGCGCCAAAAAACCTAGCGGGAAGACAGATACGCAGTATTTT.

V is TRBV25-1 and J is TRBJ1-2, with TRBD1 as a possible D gene (6 bases). V lost 7 bases and J 4 bases, leaving 19 bases between the germline ends. Germline-derived CDR1 and CDR2 are MGHDK and SYGVNS. This CDR3 is 15 amino acids long. The CDR3 sequence: CASTEGGGGGYGYTF. DNA of the CDR3: TGTGCCAGCACCGAGGGTGGGGGGGGCGGCTATGGCTACACCTTC.

This chain joins TRBV28 and TRBJ2-4; D is perhaps TRBD1 or TRBD2 (7 bases each). CDR3 length: 17 amino acids. CDR1 and CDR2 (germline): MDHEN, SYDVKM. V lost 3 bases to trimming and J lost 9 bases, with 24 bases between them. CDR3 sequence (DNA): TGTGCCAGCAGTTTTTGGCCACAGGACAGGCCGGGGGGCATTCAGTACTTC. Amino acids: CASSFWPQDRPGGIQYF.

V gene TRBV30 combines with J gene TRBJ1-2, with D hard to call. Between the trimmed V and J ends, which lost 5 bases and 4 bases, there was a span of 11 bases. There are 12 residues in the CDR3. The germline V gene has CDR1 GTSNPN and CDR2 SVGIG (reference sequence). CDR3 bases: TGTGCCTGGGGGCCGGGTCTCTATGGCTACACCTTC. Translation: CAWGPGLYGYTF.

V gene TRBV28 combines with J gene TRBJ1-2; 11 bases match TRBD1. The V gene end was trimmed by 7 bases and the J gene end by 5 bases; junction bases not matched to a gene: 3. CDR3 length: 13 residues. Germline-derived CDR1 and CDR2 are MDHEN and SYDVKM. The CDR3 bases are TGTGCCAGCACCAGGGACAGGGGGTATGGCTACACCTTC. It yields the protein CASTRDRGYGYTF.

The chain couples TRBV7-3 to TRBJ2-3; possibly TRBD1 for D (6 bases). The V end was cut by 3 bases, the J end by 5 bases, with 9 bases between. Germline V CDR1 and CDR2: SGHTA, FQGTGA. This CDR3 region has 13 residues. CDR3 residues: CASSFQGGDTQYF. The DNA of the CDR3 is TGTGCCAGCAGCTTTCAAGGGGGAGATACGCAGTATTTT.

The chain carries TRBV20-1 and TRBJ2-7; D gene uncertain. Germline V CDR1 and CDR2: DFQATT, SNEGSKA (reference sequence). The CDR3 extends over 11 amino acids. Trimming removed 7 bases from V and 0 bases from J, with 7 bases in between. The CDR3 nucleotides are TGCAGTGACCACAGCTCCTACGAGCAGTACTTC. Translating gives CSDHSSYEQYF.

V and J are TRBV6-1 and TRBJ2-1; 8 bases agree with TRBD1. Germline V gives CDR1 MNHNS, CDR2 SASEGT. This CDR3 has 14 amino acids. Trimming removed 10 bases from V and 3 bases from J; junction bases left unmatched: 8. CDR3 sequence reads: CATERQGHYNEQFF. The CDR3 bases are TGTGCCACCGAACGACAGGGGCACTACAATGAGCAGTTCTTC.

The rearrangement links TRBV5-6 to TRBJ2-7; D is ambiguous. V was pared by 4 bases and J by 2 bases, with 16 bases between. This CDR3 has 15 amino acids. From germline, CDR1 is SGHDT and CDR2 YYEEEE. The CDR3 loop is CASSLYPTPAYEQYF. CDR3 nucleotide sequence: TGTGCCAGCAGCCTATACCCCACCCCGGCCTACGAGCAGTACTTC.

This chain connects TRBV7-3 to TRBJ2-5, with a tentative D call TRBD1 (5 bases). Per germline, CDR1 SGHTA and CDR2 FQGTGA. Between the trimmed V and J ends, which lost 5 bases and 1 base, there was a span of 8 bases. CDR3 length: 13 residues. CDR3 loop: CASSQGPQETQYF. In DNA, the CDR3 is TGTGCCAGCAGCCAGGGCCCCCAAGAGACCCAGTACTTC. Filled out from reference TRBV7-3 and TRBJ2-5, the complete variable domain reads GAGVSQTPSNKVTEKGKYVELRCDPISGHTALYWYRQSLGQGPEFLIYFQGTGAADDSGLPNDRFFAVRPEGSVSTLKIQRTERGDSAVYLCASSQGPQETQYFGPGTRLLVL.

The chain combines TRBV5-1 with TRBJ2-5; either TRBD1 or TRBD2 may supply D (5 bases each). Germline V CDR1 and CDR2: SGHRS, YFSETQ. Trimming pared 3 bases from V and 1 base from J, leaving 10 bases between. This CDR3 spans 14 amino acids. In DNA form, the CDR3 reads TGCGCCAGCAGCTCGGGGCTTGGCCAAGAGACCCAGTACTTC. As protein: CASSSGLGQETQYF.

The chain employs TRBV29-1 and TRBJ2-7, with D tentatively TRBD1 or TRBD2 (7 bases each). The CDR3 is made up of 17 amino acids. Germline V gene sequence: CDR1 SQVTM, CDR2 ANQGSEA. Trimming left V 2 bases short and J 3 bases short, with 23 bases between. The CDR3 here is CSVELRPDREGNYEQYF. The CDR3 DNA sequence: TGCAGCGTTGAACTTAGGCCCGACAGGGAGGGGAACTACGAGCAGTACTTC.

The rearrangement uses TRBV28 and TRBJ1-5; D is ambiguous. Germline loops: CDR1 MDHEN, CDR2 SYDVKM. There are 13 residues in the CDR3. Trimming cost V 6 bases and J 4 bases, with 10 bases left between them. CDR3 amino acids: CASRWAVNQPQHF. The CDR3 nucleotides read TGTGCCAGCAGATGGGCCGTAAATCAGCCCCAGCATTTT.

This clone was observed a handful of times. This chain links TRBV11-1 with TRBJ2-7; D is unresolved. The germline V gene has CDR1 SGHAT and CDR2 FQDESV (reference sequence). There are 16 residues in the CDR3. Trimming took off 1 base at V and 3 bases at J, with 16 bases between the two ends. The CDR3 DNA sequence: TGTGCCAGCAGCTTAGGGCGAGGAATCCGGGTCTACGAGCAGTACTTC. Protein product: CASSLGRGIRVYEQYF.

The gene calls are TRBV7-9 and TRBJ2-7; D is undetermined. Trimming pared 1 base from V and 7 bases from J, leaving 11 bases between. The CDR3 is 13 amino acids. The germline V gene has CDR1 SEHNR and CDR2 FQNEAQ (reference sequence). The CDR3 is CASSLGGSREQYF. CDR3 sequence (DNA): TGTGCCAGCAGCTTAGGGGGTAGTCGGGAGCAGTACTTC.

V gene TRBV7-9 combines with J gene TRBJ1-4, with TRBD1 matching over 7 bases. Trimming removed 8 bases from V and 8 bases from J; junction bases left unmatched: 14. The CDR3 sequence is 15 residues long. The germline gives CDR1 SEHNR, CDR2 FQNEAQ (reference sequence). The CDR3 sequence: CASQKSGQLGEKLFF. CDR3 nucleotides: TGTGCCAGCCAGAAATCGGGACAGCTGGGGGAAAAACTGTTTTTT.

This chain joins TRBV7-2 and TRBJ2-5; D remains ambiguous. With 2 bases removed from V and 2 bases from J, the gap between germline ends came to 9 bases. Germline loops: CDR1 SGHTA, CDR2 FQGNSA. CDR3 size: 14 residues. CDR3 sequence: CASSLRARQETQYF. CDR3 in DNA: TGTGCCAGCAGCTTACGAGCCAGACAAGAGACCCAGTACTTC.

The V and J genes are TRBV19 and TRBJ1-3; maybe TRBD1 (5 bases). The CDR3 has 16 amino acids. V lost 11 bases to trimming and J lost 0 bases, with 20 bases between them. The germline V gene encodes CDR1 LNHDA and CDR2 SQIVND (reference sequence). The CDR3 DNA sequence: TGTGCCTCACTGGGGGTAGGCGGCGACTCTGGAAACACCATATATTTT. Protein: CASLGVGGDSGNTIYF.